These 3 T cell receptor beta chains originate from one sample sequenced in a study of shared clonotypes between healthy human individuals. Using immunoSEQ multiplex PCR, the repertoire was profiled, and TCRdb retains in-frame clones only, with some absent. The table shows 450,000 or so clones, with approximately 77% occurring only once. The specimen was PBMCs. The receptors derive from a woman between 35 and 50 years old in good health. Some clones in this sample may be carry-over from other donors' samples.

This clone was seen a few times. The CDR3 here is CASSAQGASYEQYF. The CDR3 bases are TGTGCCAGCAGTGCCCAGGGGGCGTCCTACGAGCAGTACTTC. The V call is TRBV2, the J call TRBJ2-7; TRBD1 agrees at 8 bases. Trimming cost V 4 bases and J 1 base; bases outside gene matches: 3. Germline V gene lookup returns CDR1 SNHLY and CDR2 FYNNEI. The CDR3 has 14 amino acids.

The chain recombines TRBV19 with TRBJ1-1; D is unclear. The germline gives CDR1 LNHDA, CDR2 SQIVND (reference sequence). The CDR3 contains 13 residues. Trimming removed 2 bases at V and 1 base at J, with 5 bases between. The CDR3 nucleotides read TGTGCCAGTAGTATATCGAGGAACACTGAAGCTTTCTTT. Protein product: CASSISRNTEAFF. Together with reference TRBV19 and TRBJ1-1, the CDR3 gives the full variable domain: DGGITQSPKYLFRKEGQNVTLSCEQNLNHDAMYWYRQDPGQGLRLIYYSQIVNDFQKGDIAEGYSVSREKKESFPLTVTSAQKNPTAFYLCASSISRNTEAFFGQGTRLTVV.

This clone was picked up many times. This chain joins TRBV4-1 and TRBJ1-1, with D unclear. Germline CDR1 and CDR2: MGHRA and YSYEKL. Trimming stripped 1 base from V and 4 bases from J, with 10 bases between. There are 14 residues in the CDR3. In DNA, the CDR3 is TGCGCCAGCAGCCAAGTTAAGGGCGGCACTGAAGCTTTCTTT. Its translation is CASSQVKGGTEAFF.